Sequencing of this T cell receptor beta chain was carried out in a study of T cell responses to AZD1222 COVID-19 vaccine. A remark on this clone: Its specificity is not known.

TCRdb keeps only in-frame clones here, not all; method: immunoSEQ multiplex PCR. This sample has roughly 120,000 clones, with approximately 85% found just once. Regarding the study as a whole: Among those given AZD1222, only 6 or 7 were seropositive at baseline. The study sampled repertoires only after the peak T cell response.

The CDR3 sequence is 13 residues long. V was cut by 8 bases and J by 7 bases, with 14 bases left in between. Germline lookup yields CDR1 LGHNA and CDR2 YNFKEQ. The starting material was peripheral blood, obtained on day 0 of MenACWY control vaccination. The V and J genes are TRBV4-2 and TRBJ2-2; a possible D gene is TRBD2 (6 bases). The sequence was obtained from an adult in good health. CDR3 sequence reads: CASSRLDGGELFF. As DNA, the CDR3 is TGTGCCAGCTCCAGACTAGATGGCGGGGAGCTGTTTTTT.